This T cell receptor (beta chain) was sequenced during a study of T cell responses to AZD1222 COVID-19 vaccine. The CDR3 consists of 17 residues. V was pared by 3 bases and J by 5 bases, with 19 bases between. Germline CDR1 is KGHDR and CDR2 is SFDVKD. Concerning this clone: No antigen is known for it.

Study results and caveats: Close to half of all spike-specific TCRs reportedly target regions of the variants that are unmutated. Breadth and depth of Spike-specific TCRs rose after two AZD1222 doses.

Sequencing was performed with immunoSEQ multiplex PCR; in TCRdb, only in-frame clones are kept and a portion is missing. The data contain some 180,000 clones, 80% to 90% of them singletons. The receptor comes from an adult in good health. The V gene is TRBV24-1, the J gene TRBJ2-1; tentative D call: TRBD1 (6 bases). This sample comprised peripheral blood, obtained on day 0 of AZD1222 vaccination. The CDR3 nucleotides are TGTGCCACCAGTGATAACGCAGGGGTAAAGGGGGACAATGAGCAGTTCTTC. Translating gives CATSDNAGVKGDNEQFF.